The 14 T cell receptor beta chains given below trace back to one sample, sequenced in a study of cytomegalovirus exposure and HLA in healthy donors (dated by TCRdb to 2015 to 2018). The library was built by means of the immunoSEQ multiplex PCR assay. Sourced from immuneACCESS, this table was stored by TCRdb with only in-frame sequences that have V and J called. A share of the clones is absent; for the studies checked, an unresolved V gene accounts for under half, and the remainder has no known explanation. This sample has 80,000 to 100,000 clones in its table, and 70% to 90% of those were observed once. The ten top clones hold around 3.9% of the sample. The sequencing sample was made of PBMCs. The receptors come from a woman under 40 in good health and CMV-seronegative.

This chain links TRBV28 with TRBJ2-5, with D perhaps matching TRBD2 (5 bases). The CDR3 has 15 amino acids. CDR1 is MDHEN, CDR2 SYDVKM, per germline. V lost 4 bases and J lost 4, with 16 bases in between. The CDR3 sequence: CASSSPRGWGETQYF. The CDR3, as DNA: TGTGCCAGCAGTTCTCCCCGCGGGTGGGGAGAGACCCAGTACTTC.

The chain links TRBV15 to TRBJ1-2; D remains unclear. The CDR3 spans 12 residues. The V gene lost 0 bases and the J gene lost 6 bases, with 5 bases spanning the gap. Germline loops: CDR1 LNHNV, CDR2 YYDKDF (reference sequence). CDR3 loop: CATSRDSDGYTF. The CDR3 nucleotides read TGTGCCACCAGCAGAGACTCGGATGGCTACACCTTC.

CDR3 in amino acids: CASQPRRQGATSGRMFF. CDR3 DNA: TGTGCCAGCCAACCCCGGAGGCAGGGGGCTACTAGCGGGAGGATGTTTTTT. The genes are TRBV28 and TRBJ2-2; TRBD2 matches 12 bases. V shed 8 bases and J 15 bases; nucleotides not matched to a gene: 22. The CDR3 runs 17 residues. The germline gives CDR1 MDHEN, CDR2 SYDVKM.

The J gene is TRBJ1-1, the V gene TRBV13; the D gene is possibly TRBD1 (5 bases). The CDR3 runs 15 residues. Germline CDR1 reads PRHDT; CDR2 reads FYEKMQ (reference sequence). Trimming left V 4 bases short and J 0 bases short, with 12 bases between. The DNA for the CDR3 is TGTGCCAGCAGCTCCCTGGGAGGGGTGAACACTGAAGCTTTCTTT. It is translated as CASSSLGGVNTEAFF.

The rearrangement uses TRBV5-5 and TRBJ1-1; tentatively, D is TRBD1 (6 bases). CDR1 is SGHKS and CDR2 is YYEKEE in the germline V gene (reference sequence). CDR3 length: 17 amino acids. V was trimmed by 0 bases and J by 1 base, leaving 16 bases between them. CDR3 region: CASSLARTARRNTEAFF. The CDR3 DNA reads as TGTGCCAGCAGCTTGGCTAGGACAGCGCGGCGGAACACTGAAGCTTTCTTT.

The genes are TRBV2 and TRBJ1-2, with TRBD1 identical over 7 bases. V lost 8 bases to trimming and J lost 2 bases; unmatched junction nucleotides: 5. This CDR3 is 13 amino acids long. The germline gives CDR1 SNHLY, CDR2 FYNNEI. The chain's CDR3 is CASHRDSNYGYTF. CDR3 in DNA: TGTGCCAGCCACCGGGACAGCAACTATGGCTACACCTTC.

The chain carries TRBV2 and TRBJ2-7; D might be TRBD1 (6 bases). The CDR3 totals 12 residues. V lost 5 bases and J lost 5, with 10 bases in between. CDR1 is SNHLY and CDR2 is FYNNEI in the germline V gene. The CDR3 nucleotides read TGTGCCAGCAGTTTCTACAGGGACGAGCAGTACTTC. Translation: CASSFYRDEQYF.

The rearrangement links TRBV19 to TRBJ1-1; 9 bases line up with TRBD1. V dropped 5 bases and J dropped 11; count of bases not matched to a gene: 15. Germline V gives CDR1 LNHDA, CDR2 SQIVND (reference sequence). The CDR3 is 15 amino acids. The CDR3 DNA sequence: TGTGCCAGTAGTCAACGACCTACAGGGGGCTCGGTTGCTTTCTTT. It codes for CASSQRPTGGSVAFF.

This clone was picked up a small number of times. DNA of the CDR3: TGCGCCAGCAGCCAAGACGGAGGGGGCGCTGGAAACACCATATATTTT. Translating gives CASSQDGGGAGNTIYF. This chain links TRBV4-1 with TRBJ1-3; TRBD1 agrees at 7 bases. CDR1 and CDR2 (germline): MGHRA, YSYEKL. This CDR3 comprises 16 residues. The trim removed 0 bases at V and 2 bases at J, leaving 4 bases unmatched.

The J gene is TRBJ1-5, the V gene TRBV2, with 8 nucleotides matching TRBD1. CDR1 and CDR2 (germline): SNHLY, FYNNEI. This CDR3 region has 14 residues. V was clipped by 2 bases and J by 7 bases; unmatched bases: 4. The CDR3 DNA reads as TGTGCCAGCAGTGAACAGGGGGCAAACCAGCCCCAGCATTTT. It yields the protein CASSEQGANQPQHF.

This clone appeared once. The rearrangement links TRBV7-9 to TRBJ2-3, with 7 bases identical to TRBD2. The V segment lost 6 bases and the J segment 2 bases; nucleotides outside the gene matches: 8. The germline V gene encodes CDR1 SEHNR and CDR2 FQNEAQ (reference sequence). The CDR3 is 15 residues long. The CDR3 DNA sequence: TGTGCCAGCAGTCTAACCGGGACTACCACAGATACGCAGTATTTT. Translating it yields CASSLTGTTTDTQYF.

CDR3 in DNA: TGTGCCAGCAGCTTACTGCGCCCTGGCTATGGCTACACCTTC. It specifies CASSLLRPGYGYTF. The gene calls are TRBV7-8 and TRBJ1-2; no clear D gene. Trimming took off 2 bases at V and 4 bases at J, with 11 bases between the two ends. This CDR3 has 14 amino acids. Germline CDR1 SGHVS, CDR2 FQNEAQ.

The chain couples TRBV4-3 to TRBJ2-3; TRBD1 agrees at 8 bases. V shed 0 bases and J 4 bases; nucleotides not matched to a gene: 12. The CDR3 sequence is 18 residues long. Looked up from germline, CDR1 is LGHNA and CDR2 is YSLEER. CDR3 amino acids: CASSQDVRGRQGSDTQYF. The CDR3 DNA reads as TGCGCCAGCAGCCAAGATGTTAGGGGGAGACAGGGGTCAGATACGCAGTATTTT.

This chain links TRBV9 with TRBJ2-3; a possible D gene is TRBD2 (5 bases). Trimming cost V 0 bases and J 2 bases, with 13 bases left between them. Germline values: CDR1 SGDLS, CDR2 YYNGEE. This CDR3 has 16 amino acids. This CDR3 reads CASSVAVGRHTDTQYF. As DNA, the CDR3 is TGTGCCAGCAGCGTAGCGGTGGGGAGACACACAGATACGCAGTATTTT.